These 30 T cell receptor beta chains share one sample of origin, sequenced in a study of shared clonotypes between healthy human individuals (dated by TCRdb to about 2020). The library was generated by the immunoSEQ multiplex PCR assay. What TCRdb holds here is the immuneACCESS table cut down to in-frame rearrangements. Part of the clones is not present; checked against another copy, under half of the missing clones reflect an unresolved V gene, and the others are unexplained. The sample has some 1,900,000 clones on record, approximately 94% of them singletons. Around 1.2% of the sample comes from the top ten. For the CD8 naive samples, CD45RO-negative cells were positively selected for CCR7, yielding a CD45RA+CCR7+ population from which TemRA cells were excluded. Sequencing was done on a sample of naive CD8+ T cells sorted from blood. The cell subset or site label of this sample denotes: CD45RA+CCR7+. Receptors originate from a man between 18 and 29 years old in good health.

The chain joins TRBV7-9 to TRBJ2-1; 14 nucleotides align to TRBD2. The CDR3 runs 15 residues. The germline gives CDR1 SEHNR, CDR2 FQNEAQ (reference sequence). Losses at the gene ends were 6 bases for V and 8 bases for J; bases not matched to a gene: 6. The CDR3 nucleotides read TGTGCCAGCAGGACGGGACTAGCGGGAGCAGATGAGCAGTTCTTC. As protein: CASRTGLAGADEQFF.

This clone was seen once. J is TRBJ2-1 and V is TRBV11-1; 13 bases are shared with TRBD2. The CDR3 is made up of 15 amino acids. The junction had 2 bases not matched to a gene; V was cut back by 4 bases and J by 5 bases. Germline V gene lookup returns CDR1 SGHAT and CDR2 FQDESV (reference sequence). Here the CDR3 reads CASSYGTSGNNEQFF. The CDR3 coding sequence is TGTGCCAGCAGCTACGGGACTAGCGGGAACAATGAGCAGTTCTTC. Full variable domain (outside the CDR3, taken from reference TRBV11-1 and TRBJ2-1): EAEVAQSPRYKITEKSQAVAFWCDPISGHATLYWYRQILGQGPELLVQFQDESVVDDSQLPKDRFSAERLKGVDSTLKIQPAELGDSAMYLCASSYGTSGNNEQFFGPGTRLTVL.

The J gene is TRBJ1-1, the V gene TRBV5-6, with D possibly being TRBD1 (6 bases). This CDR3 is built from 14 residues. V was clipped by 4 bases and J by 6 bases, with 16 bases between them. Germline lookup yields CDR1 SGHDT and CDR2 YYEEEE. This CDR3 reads CASSDIGGRAEAFF. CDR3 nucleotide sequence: TGTGCCAGCAGCGATATAGGGGGGCGTGCTGAAGCTTTCTTT.

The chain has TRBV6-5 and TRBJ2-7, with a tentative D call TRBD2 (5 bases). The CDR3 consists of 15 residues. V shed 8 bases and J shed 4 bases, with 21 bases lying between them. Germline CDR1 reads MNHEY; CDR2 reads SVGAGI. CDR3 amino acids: CASPESAPTGYEQYF. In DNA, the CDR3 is TGTGCCAGCCCCGAAAGCGCCCCCACGGGGTACGAGCAGTACTTC.

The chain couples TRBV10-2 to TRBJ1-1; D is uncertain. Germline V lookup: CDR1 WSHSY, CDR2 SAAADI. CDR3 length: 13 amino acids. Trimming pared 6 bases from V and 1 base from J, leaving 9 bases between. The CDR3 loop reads CASSVGPNTEAFF. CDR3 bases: TGCGCCAGCAGCGTAGGCCCGAACACTGAAGCTTTCTTT.

CDR3 region: CASSPTEDTEAFF. The CDR3 DNA reads as TGTGCCAGCAGCCCAACAGAAGACACTGAAGCTTTCTTT. The chain recombines TRBV7-9 with TRBJ1-1; D gene ambiguous. The CDR3 extends over 13 amino acids. In germline, CDR1 is SEHNR, CDR2 FQNEAQ (reference sequence). The V end lost 5 bases, the J end lost 3 bases, and 10 bases lay between the germline ends.

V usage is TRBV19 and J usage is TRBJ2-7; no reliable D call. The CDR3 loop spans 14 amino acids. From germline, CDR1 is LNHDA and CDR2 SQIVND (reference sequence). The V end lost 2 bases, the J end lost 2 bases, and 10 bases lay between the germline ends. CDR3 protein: CASSINGVAYEQYF. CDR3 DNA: TGTGCCAGTAGTATAAACGGAGTAGCCTACGAGCAGTACTTC.

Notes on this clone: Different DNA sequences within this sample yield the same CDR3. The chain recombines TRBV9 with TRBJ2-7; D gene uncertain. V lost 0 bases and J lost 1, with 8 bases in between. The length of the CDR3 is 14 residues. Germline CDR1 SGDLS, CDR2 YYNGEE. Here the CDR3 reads CASSVGDPSYEQYF. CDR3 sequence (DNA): TGTGCCAGCAGCGTAGGCGACCCTTCCTACGAGCAGTACTTC.

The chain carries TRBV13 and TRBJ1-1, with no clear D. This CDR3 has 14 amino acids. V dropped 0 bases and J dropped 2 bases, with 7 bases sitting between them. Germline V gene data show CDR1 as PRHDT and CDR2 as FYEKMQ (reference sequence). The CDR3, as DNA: TGTGCCAGCAGCTTAGGCCACTCAAACACTGAAGCTTTCTTT. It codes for CASSLGHSNTEAFF.

The CDR3 DNA sequence: TGTGCCAGCAGCTATCAACTAGCGGGCAATGAGCAGTTCTTC. Translating it yields CASSYQLAGNEQFF. The gene calls are TRBV13 and TRBJ2-1; 9 nucleotides line up with TRBD2. With 4 bases clipped from V and 6 bases from J, the junction kept 4 bases outside the gene matches. Germline V gives CDR1 PRHDT, CDR2 FYEKMQ (reference sequence). This CDR3 region has 14 residues.

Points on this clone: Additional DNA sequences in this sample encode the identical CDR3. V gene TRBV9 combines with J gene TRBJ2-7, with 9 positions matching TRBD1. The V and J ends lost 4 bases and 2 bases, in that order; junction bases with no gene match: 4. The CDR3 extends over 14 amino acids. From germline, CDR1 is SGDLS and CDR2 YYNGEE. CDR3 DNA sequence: TGTGCCAGCAGCCCAGGGACAGGGCCCTACGAGCAGTACTTC. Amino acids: CASSPGTGPYEQYF.

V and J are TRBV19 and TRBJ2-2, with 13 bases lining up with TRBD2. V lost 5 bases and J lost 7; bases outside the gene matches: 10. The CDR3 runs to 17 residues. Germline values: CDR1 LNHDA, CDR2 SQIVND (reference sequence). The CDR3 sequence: CASSPTSGRALFGELFF. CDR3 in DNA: TGTGCCAGTAGTCCAACTAGCGGGAGGGCCCTCTTCGGGGAGCTGTTTTTT.

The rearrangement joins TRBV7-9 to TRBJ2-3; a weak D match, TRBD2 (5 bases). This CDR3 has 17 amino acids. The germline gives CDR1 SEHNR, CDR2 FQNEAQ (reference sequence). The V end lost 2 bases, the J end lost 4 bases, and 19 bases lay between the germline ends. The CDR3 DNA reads TGTGCCAGCAGCTTATTTGGTAGCGCCTTGGGTCCAGATACGCAGTATTTT. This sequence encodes CASSLFGSALGPDTQYF.

CDR3 region: CASSPPGQLYYGYTF. The DNA for the CDR3 is TGTGCCAGCAGCCCTCCGGGACAGCTATACTATGGCTACACCTTC. The rearrangement links TRBV7-9 to TRBJ1-2; 7 nucleotides line up with TRBD1. V was clipped by 5 bases and J by 3 bases; unmatched bases: 9. CDR3 size: 15 residues. The germline V gene has CDR1 SEHNR and CDR2 FQNEAQ (reference sequence).

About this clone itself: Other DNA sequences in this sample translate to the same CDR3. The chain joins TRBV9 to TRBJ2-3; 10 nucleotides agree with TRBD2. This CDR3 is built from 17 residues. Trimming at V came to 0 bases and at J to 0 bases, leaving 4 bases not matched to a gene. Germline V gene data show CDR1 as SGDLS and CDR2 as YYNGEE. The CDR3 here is CASSVGLAGSSTDTQYF. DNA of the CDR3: TGTGCCAGCAGCGTAGGACTAGCGGGCTCTAGCACAGATACGCAGTATTTT.

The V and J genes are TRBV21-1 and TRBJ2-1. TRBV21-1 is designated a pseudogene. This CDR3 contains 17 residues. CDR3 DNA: TGTGCCAGCAGCAAAGTTAGCGTCAGGGCGGTATACAATGAGCAGTTCTTC. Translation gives CASSKVSVRAVYNEQFF.

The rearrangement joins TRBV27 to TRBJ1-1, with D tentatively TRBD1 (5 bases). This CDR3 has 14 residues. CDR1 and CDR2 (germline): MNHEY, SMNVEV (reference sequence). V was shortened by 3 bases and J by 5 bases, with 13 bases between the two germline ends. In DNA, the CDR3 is TGTGCCAGCAGTTTGGGGGGGTTGTGGACTGAAGCTTTCTTT. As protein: CASSLGGLWTEAFF.

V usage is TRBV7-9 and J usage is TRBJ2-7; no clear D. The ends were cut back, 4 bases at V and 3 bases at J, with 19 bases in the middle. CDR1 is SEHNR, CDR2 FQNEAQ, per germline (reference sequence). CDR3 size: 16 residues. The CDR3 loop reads CASSSDSLGWGYEQYF. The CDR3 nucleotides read TGTGCCAGCAGCTCCGATAGTCTCGGTTGGGGCTACGAGCAGTACTTC. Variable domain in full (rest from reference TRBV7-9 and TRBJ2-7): DTGVSQNPRHKITKRGQNVTFRCDPISEHNRLYWYRQTLGQGPEFLTYFQNEAQLEKSRLLSDRFSAERPKGSFSTLEIQRTEQGDSAMYLCASSSDSLGWGYEQYFGPGTRLTVT.

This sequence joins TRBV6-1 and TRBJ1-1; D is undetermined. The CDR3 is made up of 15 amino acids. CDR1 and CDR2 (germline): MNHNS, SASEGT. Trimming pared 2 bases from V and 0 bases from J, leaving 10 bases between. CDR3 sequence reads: CASSEYPVMNTEAFF. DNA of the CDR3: TGTGCCAGCAGTGAATATCCAGTTATGAACACTGAAGCTTTCTTT.

The CDR3 DNA follows: TGTGCCAGCAGCGTGCAGGGGGCGAACGGGGAGCTGTTTTTT. It translates to CASSVQGANGELFF. This chain uses TRBV9 with TRBJ2-2, with 8 bases matching TRBD1. This CDR3 is 14 amino acids long. CDR1 and CDR2 from the germline V gene are SGDLS and YYNGEE. The J segment lost 7 bases and the V segment lost 2 bases, leaving 4 bases of the junction unmatched.

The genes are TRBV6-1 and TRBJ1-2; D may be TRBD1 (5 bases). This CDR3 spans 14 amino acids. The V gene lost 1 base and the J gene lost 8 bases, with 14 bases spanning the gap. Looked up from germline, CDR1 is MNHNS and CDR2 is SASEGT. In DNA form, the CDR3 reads TGTGCCAGCAGTGAAGACGGGGGGACGCGGGGCTACACCTTC. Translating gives CASSEDGGTRGYTF.

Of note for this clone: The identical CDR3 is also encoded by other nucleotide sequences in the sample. CDR3 coding DNA: TGTGCCAGCAGCTTAGCCGTCAACACCGGGGAGCTGTTTTTT. This translates into CASSLAVNTGELFF. The gene calls are TRBV7-9 and TRBJ2-2; D remains ambiguous. The CDR3 extends over 14 amino acids. Trimming shortened V by 0 bases and J by 2 bases, and 4 bases separated the two germline ends. CDR1 SEHNR and CDR2 FQNEAQ come from the germline V gene (reference sequence). Full variable domain (outside the CDR3, taken from reference TRBV7-9 and TRBJ2-2): DTGVSQNPRHKITKRGQNVTFRCDPISEHNRLYWYRQTLGQGPEFLTYFQNEAQLEKSRLLSDRFSAERPKGSFSTLEIQRTEQGDSAMYLCASSLAVNTGELFFGEGSRLTVL.

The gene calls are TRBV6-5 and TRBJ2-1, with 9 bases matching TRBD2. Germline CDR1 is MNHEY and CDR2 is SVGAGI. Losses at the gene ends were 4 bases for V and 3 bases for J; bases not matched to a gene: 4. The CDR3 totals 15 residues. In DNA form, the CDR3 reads TGTGCCAGCAGTTTCAGCGGGGGGAACTACAATGAGCAGTTCTTC. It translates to CASSFSGGNYNEQFF.

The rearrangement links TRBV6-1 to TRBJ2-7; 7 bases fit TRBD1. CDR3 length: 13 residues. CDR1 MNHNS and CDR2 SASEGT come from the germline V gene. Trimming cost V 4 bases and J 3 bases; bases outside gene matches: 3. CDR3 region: CASSAGQLYEQYF. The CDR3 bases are TGTGCCAGCAGTGCGGGACAGCTCTACGAGCAGTACTTC.

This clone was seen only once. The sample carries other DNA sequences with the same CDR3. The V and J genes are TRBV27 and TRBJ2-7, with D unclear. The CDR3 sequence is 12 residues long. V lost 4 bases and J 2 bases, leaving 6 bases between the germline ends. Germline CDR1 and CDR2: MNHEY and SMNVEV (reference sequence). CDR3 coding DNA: TGTGCCAGCAGTTCCCCCCCCTACGAGCAGTACTTC. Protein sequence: CASSSPPYEQYF.

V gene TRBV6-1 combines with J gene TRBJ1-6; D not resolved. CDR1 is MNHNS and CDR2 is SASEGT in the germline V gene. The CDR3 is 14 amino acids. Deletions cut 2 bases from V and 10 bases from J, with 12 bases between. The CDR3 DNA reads TGTGCCAGCAGTGAAATTAAGGGAGGCTCACCCCTCCACTTT. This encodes CASSEIKGGSPLHF.

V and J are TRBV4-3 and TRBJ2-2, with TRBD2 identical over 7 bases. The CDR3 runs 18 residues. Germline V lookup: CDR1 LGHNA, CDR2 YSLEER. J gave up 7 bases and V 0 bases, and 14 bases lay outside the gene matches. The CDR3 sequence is CASSQDRSWRELSGELFF. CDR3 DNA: TGCGCCAGCAGCCAAGATCGTTCATGGCGGGAGTTAAGCGGGGAGCTGTTTTTT.

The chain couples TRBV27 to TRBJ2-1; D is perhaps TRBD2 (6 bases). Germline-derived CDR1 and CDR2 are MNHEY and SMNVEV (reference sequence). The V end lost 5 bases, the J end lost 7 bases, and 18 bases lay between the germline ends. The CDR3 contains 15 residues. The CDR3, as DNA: TGTGCCAGCAGTACGAGCCCGGGACTGACGAATGAGCAGTTCTTC. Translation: CASSTSPGLTNEQFF.

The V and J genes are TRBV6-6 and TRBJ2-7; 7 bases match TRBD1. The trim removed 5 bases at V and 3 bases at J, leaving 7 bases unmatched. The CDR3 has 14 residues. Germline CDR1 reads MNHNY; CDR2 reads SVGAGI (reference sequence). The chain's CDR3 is CASSTRQGDYEQYF. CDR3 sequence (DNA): TGTGCCAGCAGTACGAGACAGGGTGACTACGAGCAGTACTTC.

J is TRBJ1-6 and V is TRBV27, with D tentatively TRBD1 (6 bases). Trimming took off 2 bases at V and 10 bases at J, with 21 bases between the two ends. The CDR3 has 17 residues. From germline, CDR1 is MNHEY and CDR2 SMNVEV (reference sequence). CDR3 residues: CASSLTPLVGGQSPLHF. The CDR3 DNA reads TGTGCCAGCAGTTTAACACCTTTGGTCGGGGGGCAGTCACCCCTCCACTTT.